This TCR beta chain was observed in a study of post-analysis software for immune sequencing data. Study as a whole: Relapsing-remitting, secondary progressive and progressive-relapsing forms of multiple sclerosis all featured among disease courses. Whole-study findings and limits: Roughly five TRBV segments, including TRBV5-6, TRBV5-1 and TRBV20-1, were more frequent in patients than controls. With F measure, samples from one preparation batch clustered together strongly. Diversity measured as normalized Chao1 was significantly lower in multiple sclerosis patients than in controls.

With respect to this clonotype: Its cognate antigen is unknown.

Prepared libraries of TCR beta cDNA carried unique molecular identifiers. Starting from about 0.98 to 11 million T cells, the study yielded 500,000 or so cDNA molecules. TCRdb re-called the PCR reads through MiXCR, storing one row per CDR3 protein. The repertoire holds hundreds of thousands of distinct CDR3 sequences, roughly 50% seen once, with roughly 4.4% in the top ten. V was clipped by 2 bases and J by 2 bases, with 11 bases between them. This CDR3 contains 15 residues. Germline values: CDR1 SEHNR, CDR2 FQNEAQ (reference sequence). The chain combines TRBV7-9 with TRBJ2-3, with D possibly TRBD1 on 5 matching bases. The source is a girl under 18 with multiple sclerosis. Specimen: blood. The CDR3 coding sequence is TGTGCCAGCAGCTTACTTCTAGGGGACACAGATACGCAGTATTTT. Translation: CASSLLLGDTDTQYF.